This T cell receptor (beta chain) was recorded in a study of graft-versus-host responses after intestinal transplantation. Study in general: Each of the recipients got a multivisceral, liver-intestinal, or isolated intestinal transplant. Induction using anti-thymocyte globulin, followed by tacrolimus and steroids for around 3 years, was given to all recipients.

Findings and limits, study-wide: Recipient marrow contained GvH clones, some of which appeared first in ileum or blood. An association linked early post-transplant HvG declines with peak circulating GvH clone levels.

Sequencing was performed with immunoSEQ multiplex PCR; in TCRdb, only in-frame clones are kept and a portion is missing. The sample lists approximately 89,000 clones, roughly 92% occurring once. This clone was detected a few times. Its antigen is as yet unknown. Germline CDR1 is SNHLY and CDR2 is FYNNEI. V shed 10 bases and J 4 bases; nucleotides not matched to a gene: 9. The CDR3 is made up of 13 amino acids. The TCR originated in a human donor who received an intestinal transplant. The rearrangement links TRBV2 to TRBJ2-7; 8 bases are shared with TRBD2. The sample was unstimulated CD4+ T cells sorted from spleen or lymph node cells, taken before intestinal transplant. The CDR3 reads CATRTSTNYEQYF. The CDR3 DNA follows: TGTGCCACCAGGACTAGCACTAATTACGAGCAGTACTTC.